This TCR beta chain was sequenced for a study of CD8 T cells in Susac syndrome. The CDR3 totals 18 residues. CDR1 is SGHTA, CDR2 FQGNSA, per germline. Trimming removed 5 bases at V and 2 bases at J, with 21 bases between. It was with random hexamers that about 0.45 to 1 ug RNA was reverse transcribed. TCRdb re-derived calls from the immunoSEQ multiplex PCR reads in MiXCR, one entry per CDR3 protein. The sample has 150,000 to 200,000 distinct CDR3 sequences, 94% seen once. Sequenced sample: CD4+ T cells from PBMCs. This TCR derives from a human donor with Susac syndrome. The V call is TRBV7-2, the J call TRBJ1-4, with D uncertain. The CDR3 here is CASSRSVSMGGTNEKLFF. The CDR3 nucleotides are TGTGCCAGCAGCAGGAGCGTTAGTATGGGCGGGACTAATGAAAAACTGTTTTTT.